The rows below give T cell receptor beta chains drawn from one sample of a study of spatial heterogeneity in lung cancer. One entry per CDR3 protein results from TCRdb running MiXCR on the 5' RACE reads. This table has around 9,800 distinct CDR3 sequences, around 6% appearing once. The specimen comprised PBMCs, sampled at surgery. The receptors stem from a male donor with early-stage non-small cell lung cancer. Both conserved end residues are part of each CDR3. D genes are given only for firm matches. Expanded clones get a size class; other rows say once, few or many, or leave the size out.

v_call	clone_size	j_call	d_call	cdr3_nt	cdr3_aa
TRBV12-3/TRBV12-4	many	TRBJ2-2	.	TGTGCCAGCAGTTTAGCGCCAGGGGCCACGCGGGAGCTGTTTTTT	CASSLAPGATRELFF
TRBV7-2	.	TRBJ2-7	TRBD2	TGTGCCAGCAGCTTACAGTCCGGGGGGGCGTACGAGCAGTACTTC	CASSLQSGGAYEQYF
TRBV7-2	many	TRBJ1-3	.	TGTGCCAGCAGGTCCTGGGGGGACACCATATATTTT	CASRSWGDTIYF
TRBV20-1	medium-sized	TRBJ2-7	.	TGCAGTGCTCCAATCTACGAGCAGTACTTC	CSAPIYEQYF
TRBV7-2	many	TRBJ1-4	.	TGTGCCAGCAGCTTAATGCCAGATGAAAAACTGTTTTTT	CASSLMPDEKLFF
TRBV18	.	TRBJ1-5	.	TGTGTCAGCTCCCGTCGGGGTCAGCCCCAGCATTTT	CVSSRRGQPQHF
TRBV2	few	TRBJ2-5	.	TGTGCCAGCAGTGTTAGGACACAGGAGACCCAGTACTTC	CASSVRTQETQYF
TRBV12-5	many	TRBJ2-7	.	TGTGCTAGTGGGGCTTCGCACGACCTCCTCTACGAGCAGTACTTC	CASGASHDLLYEQYF
TRBV7-9	many	TRBJ1-2	.	TGTGCCAGCATCGGCCAGACCTATGGCTACACCTTC	CASIGQTYGYTF
TRBV4-2	.	TRBJ2-1	.	TGTGCCAGCAGCCAAGATTCGGTTAGCTCCTACAATGAGCAGTTCTTC	CASSQDSVSSYNEQFF
TRBV10-2	.	TRBJ2-5	TRBD2	TGCGCCAGCAGTGACCCCCCCGCAGCGGGAATTCCGACCCAGTACTTC	CASSDPPAAGIPTQYF
TRBV3-1	medium-sized	TRBJ1-5	.	TGTGCCAGCAGCTTTGCCCTGGGGAGCAATCAGCCCCAGCATTTT	CASSFALGSNQPQHF
TRBV5-1	few	TRBJ2-1	TRBD1	TGCGCCAGCAGCTCCGGGACAGGGCGCTACAATGAGCAGTTCTTC	CASSSGTGRYNEQFF
TRBV7-2	many	TRBJ2-5	.	TGTGCCAGCAGCGCGGACTATACCAAGGAGACCCAGTACTTC	CASSADYTKETQYF
TRBV6-4	many	TRBJ2-1	TRBD1	TGTGCCAGCAGCCCCGGGACAGGGGGCAATGAGCAGTTCTTC	CASSPGTGGNEQFF
TRBV9	few	TRBJ2-1	.	TGTGCCAGCAGCGTAGGCAAGGGAAATGAGCAGTTCTTC	CASSVGKGNEQFF
TRBV6-2/TRBV6-3	.	TRBJ2-2	TRBD2	TGTGCCAGCAGTTCACTACTAGCGGGAGTTACCGGGGAGCTGTTTTTT	CASSSLLAGVTGELFF
TRBV5-1	many	TRBJ2-3	TRBD1	TGCGCCAGCAGCTCCGGACAGGGGGCGTCAGATACGCAGTATTTT	CASSSGQGASDTQYF
TRBV27	.	TRBJ1-1	.	TGTGCCAGCAGTTTATTCGGTTTAGAGGGGGATACTGAAGCTTTCTTT	CASSLFGLEGDTEAFF
TRBV7-9	.	TRBJ2-2	.	TGTGCCAGCAGCTTAGGGGAGCCTCACACCGGGGAGCTGTTTTTT	CASSLGEPHTGELFF
TRBV6-5	many	TRBJ2-3	TRBD1	TGTGCCAGCAGGGACAGGGACAGGGGTTCCGATACGCAGTATTTT	CASRDRDRGSDTQYF
TRBV18	few	TRBJ2-5	.	TGTGCCAGCTCACCAGGAGAGACCCAGTACTTC	CASSPGETQYF
TRBV20-1	large	TRBJ1-2	.	TGCAGTGCCCCAATGACGGACGGACCGTATGGCTACACCTTC	CSAPMTDGPYGYTF
TRBV7-2	many	TRBJ1-5	.	TGTGCCAGCAGCTTAGCACGAGCTAGCAATCAGCCCCAGCATTTT	CASSLARASNQPQHF
TRBV12-3/TRBV12-4	many	TRBJ1-1	.	TGTGCCAGCAGTTTTGCCCTCGGGAACACTGAAGCTTTCTTT	CASSFALGNTEAFF
TRBV3-1	.	TRBJ2-2	TRBD1	TGTGCCAGCAGCCAAACCGGGACAGGGGCGGCCGGGGAGCTGTTTTTT	CASSQTGTGAAGELFF
TRBV20-1	.	TRBJ2-1	TRBD2	TGCAGTGCAACGGCGGGGGGCTACAATGAGCAGTTCTTC	CSATAGGYNEQFF
TRBV2	many	TRBJ2-3	.	TGTGCCAGCTTTGCGGGTACGCAGTATTTT	CASFAGTQYF
TRBV7-2	few	TRBJ2-1	.	TGTGCCAGCAGCAGCTTCAGATTCGGTGAGCAGTTCTTC	CASSSFRFGEQFF
TRBV20-1	many	TRBJ1-4	.	TGCAGTGCAGAGGTGGGCAGAGAAAAACTGTTTTTT	CSAEVGREKLFF
TRBV6-2/TRBV6-3	.	TRBJ2-7	TRBD2	TGTGCCAGCAGTAAACTAGCGGGGGGCCACGAGCAGTACTTC	CASSKLAGGHEQYF
TRBV5-4	medium-sized	TRBJ2-5	.	TGTGCCAGCAGCTCTAACGGGGAGACCCAGTACTTC	CASSSNGETQYF
TRBV27	few	TRBJ2-1	TRBD1	TGTGCCAGCAGTTTGGGACAGGGAGGGTCCTACAATGAGCAGTTCTTC	CASSLGQGGSYNEQFF
TRBV7-9	.	TRBJ2-2	TRBD2	TGTGCCAGCAGCTCGCGGGTAGCGGGACATACCGGGGAGCTGTTTTTT	CASSSRVAGHTGELFF
TRBV20-1	many	TRBJ2-7	.	TGCAGTGCCCCTCGGGGCCGACTACCCGAGCAGTACTTC	CSAPRGRLPEQYF
TRBV29-1	medium-sized	TRBJ2-3	.	TGCAGCGCCGGCATATTCCAGACAGATACGCAGTATTTT	CSAGIFQTDTQYF
TRBV20-1	many	TRBJ1-1	.	TGCAGGTTATTGGACGGAACGAACACTGAAGCTTTCTTT	CRLLDGTNTEAFF
TRBV27	many	TRBJ2-7	TRBD1	TGTGCCAGCAGCCTGGTCCGGGACAGGGCCTACGAGCAGTACTTC	CASSLVRDRAYEQYF
TRBV28	medium-sized	TRBJ2-5	.	TGTGCCAGCAGTCGAGGGACACGGTACCAAGAGACCCAGTACTTC	CASSRGTRYQETQYF
TRBV29-1	many	TRBJ2-7	.	TGCAGCGTTGAAAGCCGCGGCGAGGAAGGCTACGAGCAGTACTTC	CSVESRGEEGYEQYF
TRBV2	.	TRBJ2-1	.	TGTGCCAGCAGTAACCCAGCAAAAACCTCCTACAATGAGCAGTTCTTC	CASSNPAKTSYNEQFF
TRBV28	few	TRBJ2-1	TRBD2	TGTGCCAGCAGCCCCCCGGGGGGGTCCCATGAGCAGTTCTTC	CASSPPGGSHEQFF
TRBV28	many	TRBJ1-1	TRBD1	TGTGCCAGCAGTTTGACAGGGGTGGGTCTGGCTTTCTTT	CASSLTGVGLAFF